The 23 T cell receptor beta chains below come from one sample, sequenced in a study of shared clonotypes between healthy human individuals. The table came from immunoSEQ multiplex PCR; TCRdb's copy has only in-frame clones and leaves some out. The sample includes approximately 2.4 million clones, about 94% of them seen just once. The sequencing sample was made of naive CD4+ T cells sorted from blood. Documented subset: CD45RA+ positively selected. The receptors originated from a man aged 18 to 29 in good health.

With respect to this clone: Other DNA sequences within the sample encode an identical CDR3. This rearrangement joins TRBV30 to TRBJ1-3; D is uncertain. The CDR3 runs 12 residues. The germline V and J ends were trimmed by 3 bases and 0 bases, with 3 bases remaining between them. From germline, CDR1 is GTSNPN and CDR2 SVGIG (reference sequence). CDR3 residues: CAWSLSGNTIYF. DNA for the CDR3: TGTGCCTGGAGCCTCTCTGGAAACACCATATATTTT.

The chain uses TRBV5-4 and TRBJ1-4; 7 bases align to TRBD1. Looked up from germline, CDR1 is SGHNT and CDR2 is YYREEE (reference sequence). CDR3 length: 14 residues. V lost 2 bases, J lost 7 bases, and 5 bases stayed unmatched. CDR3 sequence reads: CASSLTGDSEKLFF. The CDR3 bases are TGTGCCAGCAGCTTAACAGGGGACAGTGAAAAACTGTTTTTT.

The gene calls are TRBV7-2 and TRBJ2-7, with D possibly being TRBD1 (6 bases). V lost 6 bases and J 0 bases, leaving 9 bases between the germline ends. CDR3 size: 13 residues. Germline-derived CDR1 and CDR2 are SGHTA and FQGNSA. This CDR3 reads CASRDRTSYEQYF. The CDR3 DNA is TGTGCCAGCAGGGACAGAACCTCCTACGAGCAGTACTTC.

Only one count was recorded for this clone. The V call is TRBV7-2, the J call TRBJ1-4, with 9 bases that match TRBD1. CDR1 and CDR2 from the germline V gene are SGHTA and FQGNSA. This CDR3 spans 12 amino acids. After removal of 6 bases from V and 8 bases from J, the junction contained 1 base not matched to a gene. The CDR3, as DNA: TGTGCCAGCAGTGGACAGGGGGAAAAACTGTTTTTT. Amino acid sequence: CASSGQGEKLFF. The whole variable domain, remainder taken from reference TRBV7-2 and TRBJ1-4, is GAGVSQSPSNKVTEKGKDVELRCDPISGHTALYWYRQSLGQGLEFLIYFQGNSAPDKSGLPSDRFSAERTGGSVSTLTIQRTQQEDSAVYLCASSGQGEKLFFGSGTQLSVL.

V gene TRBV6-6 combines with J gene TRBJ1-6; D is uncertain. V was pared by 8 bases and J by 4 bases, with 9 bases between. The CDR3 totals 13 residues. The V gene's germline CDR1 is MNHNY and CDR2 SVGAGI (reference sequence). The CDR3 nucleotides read TGTGCCAGCTCCCGGCAGTATAATTCACCCCTCCACTTT. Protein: CASSRQYNSPLHF.

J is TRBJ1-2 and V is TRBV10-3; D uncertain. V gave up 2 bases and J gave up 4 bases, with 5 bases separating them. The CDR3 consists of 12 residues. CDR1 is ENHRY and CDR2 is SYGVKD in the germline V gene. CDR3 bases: TGTGCCATCAGTGAGCCGATCTATGGCTACACCTTC. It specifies CAISEPIYGYTF.

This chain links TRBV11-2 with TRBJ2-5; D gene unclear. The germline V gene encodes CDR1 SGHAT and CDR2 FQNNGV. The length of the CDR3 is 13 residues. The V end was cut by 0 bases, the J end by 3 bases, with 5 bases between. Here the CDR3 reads CASSLDREETQYF. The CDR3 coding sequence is TGTGCCAGCAGCTTAGATCGGGAAGAGACCCAGTACTTC.

CDR3 DNA: TGTGCCAGAGGGAGCGAGGCAGATACGCAGTATTTT. Protein: CARGSEADTQYF. The chain combines TRBV2 with TRBJ2-3; possible D gene TRBD2, 5 bases. Germline CDR1 is SNHLY and CDR2 is FYNNEI. Trimming stripped 9 bases from V and 4 bases from J, with 11 bases between. This CDR3 has 12 residues. Filled out from reference TRBV2 and TRBJ2-3, the complete variable domain reads EPEVTQTPSHQVTQMGQEVILRCVPISNHLYFYWYRQILGQKVEFLVSFYNNEISEKSEIFDDQFSVERPDGSNFTLKIRSTKLEDSAMYFCARGSEADTQYFGPGTRLTVL.

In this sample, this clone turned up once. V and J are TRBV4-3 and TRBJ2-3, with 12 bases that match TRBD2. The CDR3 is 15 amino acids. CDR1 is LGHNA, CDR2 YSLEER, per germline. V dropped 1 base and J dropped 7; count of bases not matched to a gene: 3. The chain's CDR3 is CASSQGTSGMNTQYF. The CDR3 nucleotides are TGCGCCAGCAGCCAAGGGACTAGCGGGATGAATACGCAGTATTTT.

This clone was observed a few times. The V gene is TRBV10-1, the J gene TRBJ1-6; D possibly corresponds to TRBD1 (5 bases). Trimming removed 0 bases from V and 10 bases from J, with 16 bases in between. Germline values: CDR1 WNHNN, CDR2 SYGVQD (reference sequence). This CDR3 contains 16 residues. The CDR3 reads CASSESIGPGGSPLHF. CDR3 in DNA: TGCGCCAGCAGTGAGTCGATCGGACCCGGGGGATCACCCCTCCACTTT.

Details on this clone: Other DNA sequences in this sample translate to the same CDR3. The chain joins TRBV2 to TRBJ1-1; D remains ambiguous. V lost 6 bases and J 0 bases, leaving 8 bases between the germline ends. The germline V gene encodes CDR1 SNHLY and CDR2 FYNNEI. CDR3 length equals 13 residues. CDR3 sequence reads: CASSPELNTEAFF. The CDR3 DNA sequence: TGTGCCAGCAGCCCAGAATTGAACACTGAAGCTTTCTTT.

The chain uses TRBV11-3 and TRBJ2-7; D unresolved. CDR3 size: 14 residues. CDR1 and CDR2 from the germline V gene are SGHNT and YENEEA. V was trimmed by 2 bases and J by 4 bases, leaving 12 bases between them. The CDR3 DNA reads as TGTGCCAGCAGCTTAAGCCATTCTCTTTACGAGCAGTACTTC. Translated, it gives CASSLSHSLYEQYF. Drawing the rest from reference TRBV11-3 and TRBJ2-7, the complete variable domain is EAGVVQSPRYKIIEKKQPVAFWCNPISGHNTLYWYLQNLGQGPELLIRYENEEAVDDSQLPKDRFSAERLKGVDSTLKIQPAELGDSAVYLCASSLSHSLYEQYFGPGTRLTVT.

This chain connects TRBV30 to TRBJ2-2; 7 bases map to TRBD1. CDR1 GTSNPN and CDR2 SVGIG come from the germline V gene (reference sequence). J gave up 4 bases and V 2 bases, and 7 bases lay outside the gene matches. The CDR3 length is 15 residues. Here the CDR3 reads CAWSRPRGTTGELFF. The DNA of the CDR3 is TGTGCCTGGAGTAGACCCAGGGGGACCACCGGGGAGCTGTTTTTT.

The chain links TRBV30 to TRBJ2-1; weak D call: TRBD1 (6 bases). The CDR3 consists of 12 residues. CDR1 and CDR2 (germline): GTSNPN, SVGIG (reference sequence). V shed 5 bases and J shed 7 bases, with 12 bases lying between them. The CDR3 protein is CAWLTGRNEQFF. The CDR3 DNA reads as TGTGCCTGGCTGACAGGCCGTAATGAGCAGTTCTTC.

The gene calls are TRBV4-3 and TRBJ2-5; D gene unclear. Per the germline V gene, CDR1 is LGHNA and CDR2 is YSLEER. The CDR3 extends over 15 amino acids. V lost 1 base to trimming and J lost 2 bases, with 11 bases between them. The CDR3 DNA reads TGCGCCAGCAGCCAAGGACAAAGTCAGCAAGAGACCCAGTACTTC. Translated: CASSQGQSQQETQYF.

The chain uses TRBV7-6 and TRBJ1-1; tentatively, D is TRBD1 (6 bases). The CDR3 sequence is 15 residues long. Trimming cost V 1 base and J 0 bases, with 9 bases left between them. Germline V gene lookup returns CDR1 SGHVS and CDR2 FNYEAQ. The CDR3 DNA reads TGTGCCAGCAGCTTAGGGACAGCCATGAACACTGAAGCTTTCTTT. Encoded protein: CASSLGTAMNTEAFF. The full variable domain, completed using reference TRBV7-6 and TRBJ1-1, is GAGVSQSPRYKVTKRGQDVALRCDPISGHVSLYWYRQALGQGPEFLTYFNYEAQQDKSGLPNDRFSAERPEGSISTLTIQRTEQRDSAMYRCASSLGTAMNTEAFFGQGTRLTVV.

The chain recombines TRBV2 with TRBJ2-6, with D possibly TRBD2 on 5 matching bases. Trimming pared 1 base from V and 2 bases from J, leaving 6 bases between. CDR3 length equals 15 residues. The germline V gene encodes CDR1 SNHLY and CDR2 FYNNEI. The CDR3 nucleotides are TGTGCCAGCAGTGAAGAGAGGGCTGGGGCCAACGTCCTGACTTTC. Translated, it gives CASSEERAGANVLTF.

The CDR3 sequence is CASSLIQGPDTQYF. In nucleotides, the CDR3 is TGTGCCAGCAGCCTTATACAGGGGCCAGATACGCAGTATTTT. V is TRBV14 and J is TRBJ2-3; 7 nucleotides align to TRBD1. Germline CDR1 SGHDN, CDR2 FVKESK. Trimming took 4 bases from V and 4 from J; bases not matched to a gene: 5. The CDR3 is 14 residues long. Supplemented by reference TRBV14 and TRBJ2-3, the full variable domain reads EAGVTQFPSHSVIEKGQTVTLRCDPISGHDNLYWYRRVMGKEIKFLLHFVKESKQDESGMPNNRFLAERTGGTYSTLKVQPAELEDSGVYFCASSLIQGPDTQYFGPGTRLTVL.

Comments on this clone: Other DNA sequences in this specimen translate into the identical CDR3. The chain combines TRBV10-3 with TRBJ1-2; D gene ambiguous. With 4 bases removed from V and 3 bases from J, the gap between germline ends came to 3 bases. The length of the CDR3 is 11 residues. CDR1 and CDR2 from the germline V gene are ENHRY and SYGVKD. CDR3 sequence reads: CAISADYGYTF. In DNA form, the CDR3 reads TGTGCCATCAGTGCTGACTATGGCTACACCTTC.

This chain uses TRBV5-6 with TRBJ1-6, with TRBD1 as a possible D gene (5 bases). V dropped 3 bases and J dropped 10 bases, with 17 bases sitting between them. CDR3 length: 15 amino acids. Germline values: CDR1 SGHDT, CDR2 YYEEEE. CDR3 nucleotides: TGTGCCAGCAGCTCAAGCAGGACACCTGGGTCACCCCTCCACTTT. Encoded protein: CASSSSRTPGSPLHF.

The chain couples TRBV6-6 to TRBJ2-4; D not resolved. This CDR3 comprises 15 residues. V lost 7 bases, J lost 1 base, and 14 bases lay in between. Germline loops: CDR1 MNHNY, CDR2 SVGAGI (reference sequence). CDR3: CASIRPRAAKNIQYF. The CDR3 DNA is TGTGCCAGCATACGTCCTAGGGCGGCCAAAAACATTCAGTACTTC.

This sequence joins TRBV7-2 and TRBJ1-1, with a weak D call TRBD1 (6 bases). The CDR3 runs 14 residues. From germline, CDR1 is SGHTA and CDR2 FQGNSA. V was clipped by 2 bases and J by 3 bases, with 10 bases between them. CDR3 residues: CASSLIRGDTEAFF. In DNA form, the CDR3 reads TGTGCCAGCAGCTTAATTAGGGGGGACACTGAAGCTTTCTTT.

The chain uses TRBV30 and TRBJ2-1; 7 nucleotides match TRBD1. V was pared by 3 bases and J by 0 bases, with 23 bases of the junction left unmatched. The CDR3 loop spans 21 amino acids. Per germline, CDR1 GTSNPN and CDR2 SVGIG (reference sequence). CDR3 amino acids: CAWRGTTPGQPYIDSYNEQFF. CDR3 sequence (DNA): TGTGCCTGGAGGGGCACCACTCCGGGACAGCCCTACATTGACTCCTACAATGAGCAGTTCTTC. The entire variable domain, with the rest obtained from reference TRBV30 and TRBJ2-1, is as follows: SQTIHQWPATLVQPVGSPLSLECTVEGTSNPNLYWYRQAAGRGLQLLFYSVGIGQISSEVPQNLSASRPQDRQFILSSKKLLLSDSGFYLCAWRGTTPGQPYIDSYNEQFFGPGTRLTVL.